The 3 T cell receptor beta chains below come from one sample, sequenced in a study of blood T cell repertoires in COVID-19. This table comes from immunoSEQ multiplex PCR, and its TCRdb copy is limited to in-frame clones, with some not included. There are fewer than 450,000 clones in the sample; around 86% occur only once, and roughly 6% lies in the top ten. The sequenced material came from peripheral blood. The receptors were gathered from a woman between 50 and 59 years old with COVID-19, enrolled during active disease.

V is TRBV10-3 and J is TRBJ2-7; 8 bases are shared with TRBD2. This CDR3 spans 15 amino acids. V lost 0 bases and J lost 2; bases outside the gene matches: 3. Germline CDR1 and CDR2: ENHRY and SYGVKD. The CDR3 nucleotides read TGTGCCATCAGTGAGTCGAAAGCGGGGGCCTACGAGCAGTACTTC. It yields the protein CAISESKAGAYEQYF.

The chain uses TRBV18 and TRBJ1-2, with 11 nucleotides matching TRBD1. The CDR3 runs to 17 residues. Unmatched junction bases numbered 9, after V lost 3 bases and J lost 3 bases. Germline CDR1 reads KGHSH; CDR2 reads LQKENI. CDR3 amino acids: CASSPSTGTGGDYGYTF. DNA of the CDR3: TGTGCCAGCTCACCCAGTACCGGGACAGGGGGAGACTATGGCTACACCTTC.

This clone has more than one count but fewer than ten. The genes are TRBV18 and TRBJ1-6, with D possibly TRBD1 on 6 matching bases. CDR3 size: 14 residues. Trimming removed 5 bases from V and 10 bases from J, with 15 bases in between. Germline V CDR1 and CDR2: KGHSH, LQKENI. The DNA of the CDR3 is TGTGCCAGCTCAGGCACAGGGACGGGATCACCCCTCCACTTT. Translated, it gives CASSGTGTGSPLHF.